The 8 T cell receptor beta chains in this list originate from one sample, sequenced in a study of beta chain features in type 1 diabetes (dated by TCRdb to the late 2010s). The method was the immunoSEQ multiplex PCR assay. All of the isolated RNA was reverse transcribed with the High Capacity cDNA Reverse Transcription Kit, so expressed TCRB transcripts were sequenced. TCRdb's version of the immuneACCESS table is confined to in-frame rearrangements and falls short of the full clone set. An unresolved V gene accounts for under half of the shortfall where checked; the remainder is of unknown origin. Present in this sample are 600,000 to 650,000 clones, around a sixth of which were seen just once. The top ten clones comprise roughly 0.098% of the sample. Material for sequencing was naive CD4+ T cells from blood. In light of the paper, this sample's cell subset or site label describes: true naive CD4+ T cells. The receptors stem from a man in his late teens or twenties in good health.

The chain couples TRBV18 to TRBJ2-1; 10 bases map to TRBD1. CDR3 length: 15 amino acids. V shed 5 bases, J shed 4 bases, and the junction held 5 bases outside the gene matches. Germline V gene sequence: CDR1 KGHSH, CDR2 LQKENI. Here the CDR3 DNA reads TGTGCCAGCTCAGCTGGGACAGGGGCTTACAATGAGCAGTTCTTC. Translating gives CASSAGTGAYNEQFF.

This clone was observed a handful of times. The chain couples TRBV2 to TRBJ2-7; no clear D gene. V lost 7 bases to trimming and J lost 4 bases, with 8 bases between them. CDR3 size: 11 residues. The germline gives CDR1 SNHLY, CDR2 FYNNEI. The CDR3 sequence is CASTWSYEQYF. The CDR3 bases are TGTGCCAGCACATGGTCATACGAGCAGTACTTC.

This clone occurred a few times. The sample holds other DNA sequences that translate to the same CDR3. This chain links TRBV9 with TRBJ2-1; maybe TRBD2 (6 bases). CDR1 is SGDLS and CDR2 is YYNGEE in the germline V gene. V was shortened by 0 bases and J by 2 bases, with 9 bases between the two germline ends. This CDR3 has 15 amino acids. The CDR3 nucleotides read TGTGCCAGCAGCGTAGGGGCGGGAACCTACAATGAGCAGTTCTTC. It codes for CASSVGAGTYNEQFF.

A few counts support this clone. This rearrangement joins TRBV7-3 to TRBJ1-5, with D possibly TRBD1 on 5 matching bases. The germline V gene has CDR1 SGHTA and CDR2 FQGTGA. V lost 2 bases, J lost 7 bases, and 6 bases lay in between. The CDR3 runs 12 residues. The chain's CDR3 is CASSLGGQPQHF. The CDR3 nucleotides are TGTGCCAGCAGCTTAGGGGGACAGCCCCAGCATTTT.

In its sample, this clone was seen a few times. The V and J genes are TRBV5-6 and TRBJ2-1, with 7 positions matching TRBD1. This CDR3 is 14 amino acids long. The ends lost 7 bases at V and 5 bases at J; junction bases unmatched: 9. The germline CDR1 and CDR2 sequences are SGHDT and YYEEEE. The CDR3 nucleotides read TGTGCCAGCGGCCGGGACAGCTATAACAATGAGCAGTTCTTC. The encoded protein is CASGRDSYNNEQFF.

The chain has TRBV20-1 and TRBJ2-1; no reliable D call. The CDR3 has 11 residues. V was shortened by 2 bases and J by 5 bases, with 4 bases between the two germline ends. Germline-derived CDR1 and CDR2 are DFQATT and SNEGSKA (reference sequence). CDR3 residues: CSARMNNEQFF. CDR3 DNA: TGCAGTGCTAGAATGAACAATGAGCAGTTCTTC.

This clone was counted only a few times. The chain couples TRBV18 to TRBJ1-2, with D possibly TRBD1 on 6 matching bases. The germline CDR1 and CDR2 sequences are KGHSH and LQKENI. The CDR3 totals 13 residues. The V and J ends lost 5 bases and 2 bases respectively, with 9 bases between them. The DNA for the CDR3 is TGTGCCAGCTCAGAGGACAGAAACTATGGCTACACCTTC. Its protein product is CASSEDRNYGYTF.

This clone has a handful of counts. This chain joins TRBV7-9 and TRBJ2-7; 8 bases are shared with TRBD1. Germline V CDR1 and CDR2: SEHNR, FQNEAQ (reference sequence). Trimming took 7 bases from V and 6 from J; bases not matched to a gene: 8. The CDR3 length is 13 residues. The CDR3: CASTRSDRAEQYF. The DNA for the CDR3 is TGTGCCAGCACCAGGTCGGACAGGGCCGAGCAGTACTTC.